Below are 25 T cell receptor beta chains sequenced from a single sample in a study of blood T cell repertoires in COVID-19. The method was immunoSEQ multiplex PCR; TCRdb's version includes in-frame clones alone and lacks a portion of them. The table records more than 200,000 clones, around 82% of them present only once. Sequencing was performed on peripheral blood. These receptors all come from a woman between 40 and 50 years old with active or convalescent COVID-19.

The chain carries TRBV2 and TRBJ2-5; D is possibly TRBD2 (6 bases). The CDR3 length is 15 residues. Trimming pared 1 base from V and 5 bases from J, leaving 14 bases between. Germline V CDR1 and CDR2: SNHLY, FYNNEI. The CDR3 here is CASSEVGLGGETQYF. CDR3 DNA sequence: TGTGCCAGCAGTGAAGTGGGGTTGGGAGGTGAGACCCAGTACTTC. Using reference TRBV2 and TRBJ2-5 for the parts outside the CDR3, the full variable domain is EPEVTQTPSHQVTQMGQEVILRCVPISNHLYFYWYRQILGQKVEFLVSFYNNEISEKSEIFDDQFSVERPDGSNFTLKIRSTKLEDSAMYFCASSEVGLGGETQYFGPGTRLLVL.

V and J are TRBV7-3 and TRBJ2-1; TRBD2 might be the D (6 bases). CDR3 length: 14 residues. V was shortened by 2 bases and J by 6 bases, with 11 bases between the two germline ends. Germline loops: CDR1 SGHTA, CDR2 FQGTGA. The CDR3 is CASSLSSGSNEQFF. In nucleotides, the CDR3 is TGTGCCAGCAGCTTATCCAGCGGGTCCAATGAGCAGTTCTTC. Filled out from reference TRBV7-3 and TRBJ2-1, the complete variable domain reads GAGVSQTPSNKVTEKGKYVELRCDPISGHTALYWYRQSLGQGPEFLIYFQGTGAADDSGLPNDRFFAVRPEGSVSTLKIQRTERGDSAVYLCASSLSSGSNEQFFGPGTRLTVL.

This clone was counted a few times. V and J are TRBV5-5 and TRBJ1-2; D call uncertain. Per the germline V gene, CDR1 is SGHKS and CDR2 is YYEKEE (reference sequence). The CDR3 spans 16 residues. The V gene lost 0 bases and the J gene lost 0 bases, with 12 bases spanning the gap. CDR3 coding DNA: TGTGCCAGCAGCTTGGGGGAGAATAGAGCTAACTATGGCTACACCTTC. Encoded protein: CASSLGENRANYGYTF.

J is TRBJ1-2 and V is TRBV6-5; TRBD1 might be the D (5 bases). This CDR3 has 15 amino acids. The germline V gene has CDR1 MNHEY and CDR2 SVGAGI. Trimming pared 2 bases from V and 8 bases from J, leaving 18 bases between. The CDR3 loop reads CASSYSPQGGGGYTF. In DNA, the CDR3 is TGTGCCAGCAGTTACAGCCCGCAGGGAGGAGGGGGCTACACCTTC.

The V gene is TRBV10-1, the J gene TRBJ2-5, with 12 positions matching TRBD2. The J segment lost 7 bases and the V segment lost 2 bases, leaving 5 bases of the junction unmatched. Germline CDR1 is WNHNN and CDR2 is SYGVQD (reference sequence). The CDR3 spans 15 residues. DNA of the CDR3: TGCGCCAGCAGTGAGGTACTAGCGGGGGGCGGGACCCAGTACTTC. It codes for CASSEVLAGGGTQYF.

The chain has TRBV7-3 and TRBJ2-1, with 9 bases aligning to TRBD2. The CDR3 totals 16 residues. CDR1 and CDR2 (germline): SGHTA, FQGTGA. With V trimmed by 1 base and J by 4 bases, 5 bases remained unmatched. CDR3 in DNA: TGTGCCAGCAGCTTAATAGCGGGGGCCGCATACAATGAGCAGTTCTTC. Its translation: CASSLIAGAAYNEQFF.

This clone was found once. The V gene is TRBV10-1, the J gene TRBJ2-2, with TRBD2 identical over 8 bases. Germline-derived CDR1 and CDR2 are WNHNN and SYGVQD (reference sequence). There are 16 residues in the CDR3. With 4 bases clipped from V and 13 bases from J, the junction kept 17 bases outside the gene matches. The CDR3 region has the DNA TGCGCCAGCAGTGTCCAGACAGGTTACCCGGGAGGGTCGCTGTTTTTT. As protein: CASSVQTGYPGGSLFF.

The DNA for the CDR3 is TGTGCCAGTACCCGGGGCTACGAGCAGTACTTC. It encodes CASTRGYEQYF. The V call is TRBV19, the J call TRBJ2-7, with D tentatively TRBD2 (5 bases). The germline gives CDR1 LNHDA, CDR2 SQIVND (reference sequence). The V end lost 7 bases, the J end lost 3 bases, and 7 bases lay between the germline ends. This CDR3 spans 11 amino acids. The full variable domain, in which reference TRBV19 and TRBJ2-7 provide the parts outside the CDR3, is DGGITQSPKYLFRKEGQNVTLSCEQNLNHDAMYWYRQDPGQGLRLIYYSQIVNDFQKGDIAEGYSVSREKKESFPLTVTSAQKNPTAFYLCASTRGYEQYFGPGTRLTVT.

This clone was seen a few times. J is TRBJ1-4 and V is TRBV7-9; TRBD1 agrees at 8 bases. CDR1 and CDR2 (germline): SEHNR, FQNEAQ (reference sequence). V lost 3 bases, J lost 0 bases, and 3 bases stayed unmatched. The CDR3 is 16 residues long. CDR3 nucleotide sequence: TGTGCCAGCAGCTTCGGACAGGGCTCAACTAATGAAAAACTGTTTTTT. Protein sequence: CASSFGQGSTNEKLFF.

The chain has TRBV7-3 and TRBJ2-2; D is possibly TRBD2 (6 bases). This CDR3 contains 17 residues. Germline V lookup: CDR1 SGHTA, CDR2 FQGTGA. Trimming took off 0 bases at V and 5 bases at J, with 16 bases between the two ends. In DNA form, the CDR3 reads TGTGCCAGCAGCTTAACGTTGAGGGAGGCAGGGACCGGGGAGCTGTTTTTT. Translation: CASSLTLREAGTGELFF.

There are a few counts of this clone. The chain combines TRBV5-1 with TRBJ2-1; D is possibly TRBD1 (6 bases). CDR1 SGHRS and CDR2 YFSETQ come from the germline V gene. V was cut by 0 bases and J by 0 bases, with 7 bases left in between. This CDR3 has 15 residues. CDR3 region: CASSLEQGSYNEQFF. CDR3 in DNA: TGCGCCAGCAGCTTGGAACAGGGCTCCTACAATGAGCAGTTCTTC. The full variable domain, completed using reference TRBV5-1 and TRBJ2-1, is KAGVTQTPRYLIKTRGQQVTLSCSPISGHRSVSWYQQTPGQGLQFLFEYFSETQRNKGNFPGRFSGRQFSNSRSEMNVSTLELGDSALYLCASSLEQGSYNEQFFGPGTRLTVL.

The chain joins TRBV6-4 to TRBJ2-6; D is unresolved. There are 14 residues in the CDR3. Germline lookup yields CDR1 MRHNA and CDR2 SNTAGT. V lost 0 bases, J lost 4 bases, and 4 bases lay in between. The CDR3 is CASSDSGGANVLTF. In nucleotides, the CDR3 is TGTGCCAGCAGTGACTCGGGCGGGGCCAACGTCCTGACTTTC.

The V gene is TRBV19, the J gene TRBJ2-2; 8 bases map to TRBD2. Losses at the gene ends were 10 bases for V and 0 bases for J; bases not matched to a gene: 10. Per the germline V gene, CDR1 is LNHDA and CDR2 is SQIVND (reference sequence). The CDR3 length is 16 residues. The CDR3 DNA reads TGTGCCACCTCACTAGCGGAACACGCGAACACCGGGGAGCTGTTTTTT. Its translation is CATSLAEHANTGELFF.

The CDR3 spells CASGLEGDQETQYF. The CDR3 DNA reads as TGTGCTAGTGGTTTGGAGGGAGATCAGGAGACCCAGTACTTC. This chain joins TRBV12-5 and TRBJ2-5; D perhaps matches TRBD2 (5 bases). Per germline, CDR1 LGHNT and CDR2 FRNRAP. Trimming left V 1 base short and J 5 bases short, with 11 bases between. CDR3 length: 14 residues.

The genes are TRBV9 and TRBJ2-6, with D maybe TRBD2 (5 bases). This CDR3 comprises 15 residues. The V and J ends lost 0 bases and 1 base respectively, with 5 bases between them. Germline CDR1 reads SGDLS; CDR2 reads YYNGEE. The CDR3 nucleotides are TGTGCCAGCAGCGTAGGAGGGTCTGGGGCCAACGTCCTGACTTTC. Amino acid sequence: CASSVGGSGANVLTF.

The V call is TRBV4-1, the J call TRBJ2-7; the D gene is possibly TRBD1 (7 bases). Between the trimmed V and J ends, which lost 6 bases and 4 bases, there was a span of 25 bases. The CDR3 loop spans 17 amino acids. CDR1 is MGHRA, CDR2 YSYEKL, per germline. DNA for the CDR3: TGCGCCAGCAGAGCAAGGGGGGCCGGGACAGCGCTATACGAGCAGTACTTC. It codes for CASRARGAGTALYEQYF.

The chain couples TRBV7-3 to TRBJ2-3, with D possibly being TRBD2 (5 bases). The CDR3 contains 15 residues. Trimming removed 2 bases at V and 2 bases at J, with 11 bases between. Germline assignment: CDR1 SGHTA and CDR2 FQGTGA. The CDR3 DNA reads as TGTGCCAGCAGCTTATATACGGGATTCACAGATACGCAGTATTTT. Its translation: CASSLYTGFTDTQYF.

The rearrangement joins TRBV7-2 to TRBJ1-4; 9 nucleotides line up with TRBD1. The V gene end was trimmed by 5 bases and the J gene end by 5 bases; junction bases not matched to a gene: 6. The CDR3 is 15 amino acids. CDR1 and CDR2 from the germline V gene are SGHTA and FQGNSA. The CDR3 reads CASSPGTGPNEKLFF. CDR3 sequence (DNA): TGTGCCAGCAGCCCAGGGACAGGGCCCAATGAAAAACTGTTTTTT. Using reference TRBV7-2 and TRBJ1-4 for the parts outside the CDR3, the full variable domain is GAGVSQSPSNKVTEKGKDVELRCDPISGHTALYWYRQSLGQGLEFLIYFQGNSAPDKSGLPSDRFSAERTGGSVSTLTIQRTQQEDSAVYLCASSPGTGPNEKLFFGSGTQLSVL.

The CDR3 sequence: CASSERTGLGNQPQHF. The CDR3 region has the DNA TGTGCCAGCAGTGAACGGACAGGGTTGGGGAATCAGCCCCAGCATTTT. The chain uses TRBV6-1 and TRBJ1-5; 8 nucleotides agree with TRBD1. The germline V gene encodes CDR1 MNHNS and CDR2 SASEGT. The ends lost 2 bases at V and 4 bases at J; junction bases unmatched: 7. CDR3 length: 16 residues.

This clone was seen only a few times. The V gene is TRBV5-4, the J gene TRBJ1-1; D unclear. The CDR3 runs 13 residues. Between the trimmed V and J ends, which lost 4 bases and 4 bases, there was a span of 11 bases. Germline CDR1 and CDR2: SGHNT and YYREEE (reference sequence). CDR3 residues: CASSVLTGTEAFF. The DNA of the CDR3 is TGTGCCAGCAGCGTTCTTACGGGCACTGAAGCTTTCTTT.

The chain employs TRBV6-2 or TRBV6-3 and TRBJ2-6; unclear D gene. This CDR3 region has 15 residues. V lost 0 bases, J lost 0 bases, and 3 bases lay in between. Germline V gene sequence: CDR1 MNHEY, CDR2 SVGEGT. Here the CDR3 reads CASSYSSSGANVLTF. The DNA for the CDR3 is TGTGCCAGCAGTTACTCCAGCTCTGGGGCCAACGTCCTGACTTTC.

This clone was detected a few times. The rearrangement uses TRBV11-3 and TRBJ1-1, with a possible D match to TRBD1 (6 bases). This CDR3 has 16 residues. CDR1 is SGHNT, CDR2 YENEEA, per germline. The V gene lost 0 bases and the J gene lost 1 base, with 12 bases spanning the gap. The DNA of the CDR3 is TGTGCCAGCAGCTTAGAGGACTGGACAGAGAACACTGAAGCTTTCTTT. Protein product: CASSLEDWTENTEAFF.

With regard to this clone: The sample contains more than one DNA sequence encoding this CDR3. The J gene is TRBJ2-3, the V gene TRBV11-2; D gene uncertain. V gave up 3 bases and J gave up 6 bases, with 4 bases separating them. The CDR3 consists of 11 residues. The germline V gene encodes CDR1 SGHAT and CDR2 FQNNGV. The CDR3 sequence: CASSFGDTQYF. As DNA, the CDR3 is TGTGCCAGCAGCTTTGGCGATACGCAGTATTTT. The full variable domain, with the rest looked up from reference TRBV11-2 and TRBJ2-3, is EAGVAQSPRYKIIEKRQSVAFWCNPISGHATLYWYQQILGQGPKLLIQFQNNGVVDDSQLPKDRFSAERLKGVDSTLKIQPAKLEDSAVYLCASSFGDTQYFGPGTRLTVL.

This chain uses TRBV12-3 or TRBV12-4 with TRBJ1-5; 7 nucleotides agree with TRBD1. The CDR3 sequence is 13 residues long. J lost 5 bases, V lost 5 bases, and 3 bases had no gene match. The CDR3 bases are TGTGCCAGCAGTCAAGGGGGCTATCAGCCCCAGCATTTT. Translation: CASSQGGYQPQHF.

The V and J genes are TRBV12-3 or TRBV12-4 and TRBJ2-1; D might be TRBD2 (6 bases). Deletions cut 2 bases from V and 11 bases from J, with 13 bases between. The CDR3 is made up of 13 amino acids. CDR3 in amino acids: CASSLSYGGKQFF. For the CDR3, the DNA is TGTGCCAGCAGTTTAAGTTATGGGGGGAAGCAGTTCTTC.